This T cell receptor beta chain emerged from a study of cytotoxic CD8 clonotypes in ibrutinib-treated CLL. About the study: The subjects consisted of approximately twelve relapsed/refractory and approximately 15 treatment-naive individuals, with approximately 18 IGHV unmutated. Following a median approximately twelve months of treatment, with a range of 6 to 36, response samples were taken.

Study-level findings and limits: Sampling time points were not equivalent between sustained-remission and progressing patients. Shared public clonotypes were rare, and on treatment they either got smaller or stayed the same.

Sequenced by immunoSEQ multiplex PCR; TCRdb stores in-frame clones only, minus some. The sample has about 140,000 clones, around 93% seen once. CDR3 length: 14 residues. V lost 3 bases and J 3 bases, leaving 12 bases between the germline ends. Per germline, CDR1 SGHDN and CDR2 FVKESK. As concerns this clone: Its antigen is not identified.

The genes are TRBV14 and TRBJ2-7; possible D gene TRBD1, 6 bases. The sequence was collected from a human donor with chronic lymphocytic leukemia. Sample: PBMCs, taken after 12 months of ibrutinib treatment. CDR3 DNA sequence: TGTGCCAGCAGCCATACCAGGGGTAACTACGAGCAGTACTTC. This sequence encodes CASSHTRGNYEQYF.